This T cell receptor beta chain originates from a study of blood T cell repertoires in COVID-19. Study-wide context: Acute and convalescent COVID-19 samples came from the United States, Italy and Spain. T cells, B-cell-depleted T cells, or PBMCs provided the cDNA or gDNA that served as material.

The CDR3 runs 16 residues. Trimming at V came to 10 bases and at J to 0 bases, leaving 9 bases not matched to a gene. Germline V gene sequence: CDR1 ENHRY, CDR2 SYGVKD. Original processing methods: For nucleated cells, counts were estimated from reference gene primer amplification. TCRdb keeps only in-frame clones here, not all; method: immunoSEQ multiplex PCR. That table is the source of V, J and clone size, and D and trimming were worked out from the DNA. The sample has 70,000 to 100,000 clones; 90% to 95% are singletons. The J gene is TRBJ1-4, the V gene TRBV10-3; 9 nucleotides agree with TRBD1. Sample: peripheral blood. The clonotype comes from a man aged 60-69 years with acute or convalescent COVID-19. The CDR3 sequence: CATRPGQGATNEKLFF. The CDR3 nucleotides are TGTGCCACGAGACCGGGACAGGGAGCAACTAATGAAAAACTGTTTTTT.